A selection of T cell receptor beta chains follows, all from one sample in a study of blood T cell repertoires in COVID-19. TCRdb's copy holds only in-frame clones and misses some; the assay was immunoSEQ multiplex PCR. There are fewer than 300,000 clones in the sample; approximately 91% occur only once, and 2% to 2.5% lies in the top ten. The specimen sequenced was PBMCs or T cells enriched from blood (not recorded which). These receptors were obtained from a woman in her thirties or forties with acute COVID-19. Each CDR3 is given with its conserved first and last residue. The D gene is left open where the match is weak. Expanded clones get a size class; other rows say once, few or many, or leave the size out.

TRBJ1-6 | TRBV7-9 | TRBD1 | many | CASSLEGAGYNSPLHF | TGTGCCAGCAGCTTAGAGGGGGCGGGATATAATTCACCCCTCCACTTT
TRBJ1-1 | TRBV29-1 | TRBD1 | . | CSATGGVKNTEAFF | TGCAGCGCAACAGGGGGCGTAAAGAACACTGAAGCTTTCTTT
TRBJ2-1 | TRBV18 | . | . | CASSLSALRNEQFF | TGTGCCAGCTCACTGTCGGCCCTGAGGAATGAGCAGTTCTTC
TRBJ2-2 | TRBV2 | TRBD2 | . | CASSREGQVRTGELFF | TGTGCCAGCTCAAGGGAGGGCCAGGTACGGACCGGGGAGCTGTTTTTT
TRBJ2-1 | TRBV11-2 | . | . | CASSSAGNEQFF | TGTGCCAGCAGCTCGGCGGGGAATGAGCAGTTCTTC
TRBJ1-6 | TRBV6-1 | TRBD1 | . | CASSDRIGTGNYSPLHF | TGTGCCAGCAGTGATCGAATAGGGACAGGGAATTATTCACCCCTCCACTTT
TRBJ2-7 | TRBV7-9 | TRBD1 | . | CASSLVRARDSGQNEQYF | TGTGCCAGCAGCTTAGTTAGGGCCCGGGACAGCGGTCAAAACGAGCAGTACTTC
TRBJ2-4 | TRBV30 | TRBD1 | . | CAWSPGQGGKNIQYF | TGTGCCTGGAGTCCAGGACAGGGGGGCAAAAACATTCAGTACTTC
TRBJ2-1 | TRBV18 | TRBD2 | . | CASSPRRVGAGGRNEQFF | TGTGCCAGCTCACCCCGAAGGGTCGGAGCGGGAGGAAGGAATGAGCAGTTCTTC
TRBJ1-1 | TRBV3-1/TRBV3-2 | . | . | CASSQETDKSYSEAFF | TGTGCCAGCAGCCAGGAGACAGATAAGTCTTATAGTGAAGCTTTCTTT
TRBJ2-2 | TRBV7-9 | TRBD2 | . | CASSPGGVSGELFF | TGTGCCAGCAGCCCGGGAGGGGTCTCCGGGGAGCTGTTTTTT
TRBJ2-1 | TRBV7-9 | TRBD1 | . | CASSSDHRGGSSYNEQFF | TGTGCCAGCAGCTCCGACCACAGGGGTGGGAGCTCCTACAATGAGCAGTTCTTC
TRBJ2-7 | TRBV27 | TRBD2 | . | CASSFRAGGPYEQYF | TGTGCCAGCAGTTTTCGTGCGGGAGGGCCCTACGAGCAGTACTTC
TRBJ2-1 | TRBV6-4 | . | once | CASSVTVYNEQFF | TGTGCCAGCAGTGTCACAGTCTACAATGAGCAGTTCTTC
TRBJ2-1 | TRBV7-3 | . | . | CASSLTPGNEQFF | TGTGCCAGCAGCTTAACCCCGGGGAATGAGCAGTTCTTC
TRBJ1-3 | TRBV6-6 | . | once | CASTTSSGNTIYF | TGTGCCAGCACTACGAGCTCTGGAAACACCATATATTTT
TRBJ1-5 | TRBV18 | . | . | CASSPKGDLRQPQHF | TGTGCCAGCTCACCAAAGGGGGATCTGAGGCAGCCCCAGCATTTT
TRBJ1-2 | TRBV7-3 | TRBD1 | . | CASSPSGDRAAVRGYTF | TGTGCCAGCAGCCCGAGCGGTGACAGGGCGGCTGTGAGGGGCTACACCTTC
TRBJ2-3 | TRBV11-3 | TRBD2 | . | CASSLVAGGTDTQYF | TGTGCCAGCAGCTTAGTAGCGGGAGGCACAGATACGCAGTATTTT
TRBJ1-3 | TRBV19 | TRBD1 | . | CASSGQASGNTIYF | TGTGCCAGCTCGGGACAGGCCTCTGGAAACACCATATATTTT
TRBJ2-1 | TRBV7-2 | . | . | CASSLDWDNEQFF | TGTGCCAGCAGCTTGGACTGGGACAATGAGCAGTTCTTC
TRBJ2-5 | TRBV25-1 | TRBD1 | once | CASSELGQGVQETQYF | TGTGCCAGCAGTGAATTGGGGCAGGGGGTACAAGAGACTCAGTACTTC
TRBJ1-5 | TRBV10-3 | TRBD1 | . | CAIGQGVNQPQHF | TGTGCCATAGGACAGGGGGTTAATCAGCCCCAGCATTTT
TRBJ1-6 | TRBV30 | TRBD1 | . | CAWSVLDRGNSPLHF | TGTGCCTGGAGTGTACTGGACAGGGGGAATTCACCCCTCCACTTT
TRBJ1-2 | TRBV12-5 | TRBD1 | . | CASGATLSGQGNYGYTF | TGTGCTAGTGGTGCGACCCTGTCGGGACAGGGTAACTATGGCTACACCTTC
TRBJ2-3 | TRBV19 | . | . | CASSTARTALFSQYF | TGTGCCAGTAGTACAGCCCGGACTGCACTATTCTCGCAGTATTTT
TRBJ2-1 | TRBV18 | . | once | CASSPYRDLGEQFF | TGTGCCAGCTCACCGTACAGGGATCTGGGAGAGCAGTTCTTC
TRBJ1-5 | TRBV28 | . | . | CASSFPVSRGSNQPQHF | TGTGCCAGCAGTTTCCCGGTCTCTCGCGGGTCGAATCAGCCCCAGCATTTT
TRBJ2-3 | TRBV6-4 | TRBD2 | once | CASSATGTSSDTQYF | TGTGCCAGCAGTGCTACCGGGACTAGCTCAGATACGCAGTATTTT
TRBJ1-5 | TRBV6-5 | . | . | CASSAGQNNQPQHF | TGTGCCAGCAGCGCTGGACAGAACAATCAGCCCCAGCATTTT
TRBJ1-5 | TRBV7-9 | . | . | CASSSARGNQPQHF | TGTGCCAGCAGCTCGGCCCGGGGGAATCAGCCCCAGCATTTT
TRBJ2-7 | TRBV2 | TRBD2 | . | CASRKGLAGLAYEQYF | TGTGCCAGCAGGAAGGGACTAGCGGGCCTCGCCTACGAGCAGTACTTC
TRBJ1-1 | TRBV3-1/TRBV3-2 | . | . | CASSPHRLNTEAFF | TGTGCCAGCAGCCCCCACAGACTGAACACTGAAGCTTTCTTT
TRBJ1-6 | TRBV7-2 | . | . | CASSTWGVSPLHF | TGTGCCAGCAGCACCTGGGGGGTTTCACCCCTCCACTTT
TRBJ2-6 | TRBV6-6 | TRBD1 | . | CASSRRSTGVSGANVLTF | TGTGCCAGCAGCCGACGGTCCACAGGGGTCTCTGGGGCCAACGTCCTGACTTTC
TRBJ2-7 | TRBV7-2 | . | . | CASSFGGATYEQYF | TGTGCCAGCAGCTTCGGGGGTGCTACCTACGAGCAGTACTTC
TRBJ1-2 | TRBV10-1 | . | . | CASSQWPFYGYTF | TGCGCCAGCAGCCAGTGGCCCTTCTATGGCTACACCTTC
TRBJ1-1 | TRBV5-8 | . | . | CASSLTGNTEAFF | TGTGCCAGCAGCCTGACAGGGAACACTGAAGCTTTCTTT